This T cell receptor (beta chain) was documented in a study of neoadjuvant nivolumab and ipilimumab in lung cancer (TCRdb year 2020). For the wider study: In the NEOSTAR trial, nivolumab was administered intravenously at 3 mg/kg on days 1, 15 and 29, and the combination arm also received ipilimumab 1 mg/kg on day 1 only. For each study arm, the primary endpoint of the trial was the rate of major pathologic response (MPR) in the intention-to-treat population. Of the roughly 45 patients with operable NSCLC treated in the trial, about 23 were randomized to nivolumab monotherapy and some 21 to nivolumab plus ipilimumab. TCR repertoires were compared between pretherapy (baseline) peripheral blood and tumors resected at surgery after neoadjuvant immune checkpoint blockade. Seven patients had matched pretherapy and resected tumor pairs analyzed, with four treated with nivolumab and three with nivolumab plus ipilimumab.

According to the study, the label for this sample's time point signals: at surgical resection after neoadjuvant nivolumab +/- ipilimumab. Samples were obtained from the phase 2 randomized NEOSTAR trial, in which neoadjuvant nivolumab or nivolumab plus ipilimumab followed by surgery was tested in operable NSCLC. The CDR3, from cysteine to phenylalanine, totals 15 residues. Of all the DNA, just the CDR3 is kept, 45 bases in frame from base 1. V is reduced by 1 base and J by 1 base, leaving a spacing of 7 bases between them. Looking up the germline V gene (reference sequence) yields CDR1 MNHNY and CDR2 SVGAGI. The library came from the immunoSEQ multiplex PCR assay. Concerning the study's data processing: Richness and clonality were used to summarize the repertoires, and clones that significantly expanded or contracted between pre- and post-therapy samples were identified. TCRdb holds this immuneACCESS table with in-frame rearrangements only. Some clones are missing; in checked studies, unresolved V genes explain under half, and the rest has no known cause. Clone size and V and J calls were adopted from that table, with D and trimming inferred from the DNA. The sample table contains about 26,000 clones; only one count was recorded for approximately 78% of them. The leading ten clones occupy approximately 8.6% of the sample.

Notes on this clone: Its antigen specificity is not known. Qualities for individual bases were not recorded, and no much larger clone is one base off.

On the study overall, not on this receptor specifically: TCR sequencing was performed in a small number of samples. No significant correlation was found between TCR clonality and pathologic tumor regression, and only one major-pathologic-response sample was available for the clonality analysis. Greater TCR richness and clonality were observed in resected tumors than in tumor-adjacent uninvolved lung, and increases were observed in more dual-therapy-treated tumors. From pretherapy to surgery, tumor T-cell richness and clonality increased in three of three dual-therapy tumors but in only two of four nivolumab-treated tumors. TCR richness in pretherapy blood showed a positive correlation with richness in tumors resected after neoadjuvant therapy (Spearman R of about 0.79).

Material: tumor tissue, obtained after neoadjuvant nivolumab, alone or with ipilimumab, at or shortly before surgery. The receptor was isolated from an adult with non-small cell lung cancer. The chain employs TRBV6-6 and TRBJ2-2, and the D gene may be TRBD2, 6 bases matching. The CDR3 reads as follows: CASSYWRENTGELFF. The DNA is TGTGCCAGCAGTTACTGGCGGGAGAACACCGGGGAGCTGTTTTTT.